This TCR beta chain was captured in a study of blood T cell repertoires in COVID-19. Overall study context: From T cells, B-cell-depleted T cells, or PBMCs came the material, which was cDNA or gDNA.

This CDR3 spans 14 amino acids. Germline V CDR1 and CDR2: GTSNPN, SVGIG (reference sequence). Trimming pared 1 base from V and 0 bases from J, leaving 9 bases between. Libraries were prepared by immunoSEQ multiplex PCR; TCRdb keeps only in-frame clonotypes and omits some of them. The profile shows fewer than 400,000 clones, around nine tenths of them singletons. The TCR comes from a human donor in a cohort sampled during active COVID-19. The sample taken for sequencing was peripheral blood. The rearrangement links TRBV30 to TRBJ1-2; tentative D call: TRBD1 (5 bases). The CDR3 DNA sequence: TGTGCCTGGAGTGGAGGGACTTCTAACTATGGCTACACCTTC. Translating gives CAWSGGTSNYGYTF.